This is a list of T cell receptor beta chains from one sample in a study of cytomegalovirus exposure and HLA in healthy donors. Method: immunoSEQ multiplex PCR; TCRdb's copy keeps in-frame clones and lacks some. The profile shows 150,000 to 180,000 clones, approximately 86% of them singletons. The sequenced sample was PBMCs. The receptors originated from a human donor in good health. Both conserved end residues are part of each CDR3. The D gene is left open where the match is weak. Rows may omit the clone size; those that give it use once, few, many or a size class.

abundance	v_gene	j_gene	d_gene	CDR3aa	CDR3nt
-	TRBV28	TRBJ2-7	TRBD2	CASRNSGSDRSYEQYF	TGTGCCAGCCGAAATAGCGGGAGCGATCGTTCCTACGAGCAGTACTTC
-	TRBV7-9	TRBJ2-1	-	CASSFSGVHEQFF	TGTGCCAGCAGCTTTTCGGGGGTCCATGAGCAGTTCTTC
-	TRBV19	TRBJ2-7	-	CASSPDPITTSQYF	TGTGCCAGTAGCCCAGATCCGATCACTACGAGCCAGTACTTC
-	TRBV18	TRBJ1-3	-	CASSPPGGRSGNTIYF	TGTGCCAGCTCACCACCGGGGGGAAGATCTGGAAACACCATATATTTT
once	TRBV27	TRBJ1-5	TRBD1	CASSLSRTGGAYQPQHF	TGTGCCAGCAGTTTATCCCGGACAGGGGGCGCATATCAGCCCCAGCATTTT
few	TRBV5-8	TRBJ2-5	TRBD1	CASSHTDRAQETQYF	TGTGCCAGCAGCCATACAGACAGGGCCCAAGAGACCCAGTACTTC
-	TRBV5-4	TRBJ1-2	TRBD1	CASSFGQAGGYTF	TGTGCCAGCAGCTTTGGACAGGCGGGTGGCTACACCTTC
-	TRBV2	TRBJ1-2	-	CASSDGGGDGYTF	TGTGCCAGCAGTGACGGAGGAGGGGATGGCTACACCTTC
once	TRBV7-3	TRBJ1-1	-	CASSLWARFSTEAFF	TGTGCCAGCAGCTTGTGGGCGCGATTTAGCACTGAAGCTTTCTTT
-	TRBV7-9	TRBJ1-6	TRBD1	CASSLSGQDTSPLHF	TGTGCCAGCAGCTTATCGGGACAGGACACTTCACCCCTCCACTTT
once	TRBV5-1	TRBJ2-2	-	CASSLEGYTGELFF	TGCGCCAGCAGCTTGGAGGGGTACACCGGGGAGCTGTTTTTT
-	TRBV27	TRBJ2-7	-	CASSLFPFPYEQYF	TGTGCCAGCAGTTTATTCCCTTTCCCCTACGAGCAGTACTTC
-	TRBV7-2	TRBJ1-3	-	CASSPGSGNTIYF	TGTGCCAGCAGCCCGGGCTCTGGAAACACCATATATTTT
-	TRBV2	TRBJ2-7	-	CASSRQGGLYEQYF	TGTGCCAGCAGCCGCCAGGGGGGCCTGTACGAGCAGTACTTC
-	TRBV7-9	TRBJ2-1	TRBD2	CASSLVVLAESAEFF	TGTGCCAGCAGCTTAGTGGTACTAGCGGAGTCTGCGGAGTTCTTC
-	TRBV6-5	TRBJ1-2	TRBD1	CASSPHRGQGYGYTF	TGTGCCAGCAGTCCCCACAGGGGGCAGGGCTATGGCTACACCTTC
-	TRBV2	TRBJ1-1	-	CANKALGQRNTEAFF	TGTGCCAACAAGGCGTTGGGACAAAGAAACACTGAAGCTTTCTTT
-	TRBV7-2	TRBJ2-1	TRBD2	CASSLGRLAASSYNEQFF	TGTGCCAGCAGCTTAGGTCGGCTAGCGGCTAGCTCCTACAATGAGCAGTTCTTC
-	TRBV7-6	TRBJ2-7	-	CASSPGSSEQYF	TGTGCCAGCAGCCCCGGGTCCTCCGAGCAGTACTTC
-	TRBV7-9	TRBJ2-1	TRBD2	CASSRTSGGPLNEQFF	TGTGCCAGCAGCCGGACTAGCGGGGGCCCCCTCAATGAGCAGTTCTTC
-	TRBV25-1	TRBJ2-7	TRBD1	CASSETGRDEQYF	TGTGCCAGCAGTGAGACAGGGAGAGACGAGCAGTACTTC
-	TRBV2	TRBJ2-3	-	CASSVLSGLTDTQYF	TGTGCCAGCAGTGTCCTTAGTGGACTCACAGATACGCAGTATTTT
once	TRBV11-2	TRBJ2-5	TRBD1	CASSYRTGETQYF	TGTGCCAGCAGCTACCGGACAGGGGAGACCCAGTACTTC
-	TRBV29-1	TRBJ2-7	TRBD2	CSVDRAGGPGYEQYF	TGCAGCGTTGATCGAGCGGGAGGGCCGGGATACGAGCAGTACTTC
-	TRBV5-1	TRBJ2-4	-	CASSKGDPQGIQYF	TGCGCCAGCAGTAAGGGGGATCCCCAAGGCATTCAGTACTTC
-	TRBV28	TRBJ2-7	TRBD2	CASFTLGTSGYEQYF	TGTGCCAGCTTTACCCTAGGGACTAGCGGCTACGAGCAGTACTTC
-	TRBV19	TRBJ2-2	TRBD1	CASRQGAFLRTGELFF	TGTGCCAGCAGACAGGGGGCGTTTCTCCGGACCGGGGAGCTGTTTTTT
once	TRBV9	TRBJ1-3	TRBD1	CASSVGGQGSGNTIYF	TGTGCCAGCAGCGTAGGGGGACAGGGATCTGGAAACACCATATATTTT
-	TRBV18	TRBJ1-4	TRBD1	CASSPDRGGEKLFF	TGTGCCAGCTCACCGGACAGGGGAGGTGAAAAACTGTTTTTT
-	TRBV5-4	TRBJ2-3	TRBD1	CASSTGTGTGADTQYF	TGTGCCAGCAGCACCGGAACCGGGACAGGAGCGGATACGCAGTATTTT
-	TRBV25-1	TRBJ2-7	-	CASSSTYEQYF	TGTGCCAGCAGTTCCACCTACGAGCAGTACTTC
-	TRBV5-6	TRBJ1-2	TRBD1	CASSLDRTGEGDGYTF	TGTGCCAGCAGCTTGGATCGAACAGGGGAAGGGGATGGCTACACCTTC
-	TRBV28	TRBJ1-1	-	CASSLRDMNTEAFF	TGTGCCAGCAGTTTACGCGACATGAACACTGAAGCTTTCTTT
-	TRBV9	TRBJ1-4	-	CASSARGGEKLFF	TGTGCCAGCAGCGCACGAGGAGGCGAAAAACTGTTTTTT
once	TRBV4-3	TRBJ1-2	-	CASSQDIGGNYGYTF	TGCGCCAGCAGCCAAGATATAGGGGGTAACTATGGCTACACCTTC
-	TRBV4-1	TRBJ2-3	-	CASSQGWSAGQYF	TGCGCCAGCAGCCAAGGGTGGTCGGCAGGGCAGTATTTT
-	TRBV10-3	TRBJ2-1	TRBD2	CAIRDTSGRKFEQFF	TGTGCCATCAGAGATACTAGCGGGAGGAAATTTGAGCAGTTCTTC
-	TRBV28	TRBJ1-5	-	CASSSPLGQDTFDQPQHF	TGTGCCAGCAGTTCCCCCCTCGGGCAGGACACCTTTGATCAGCCCCAGCATTTT
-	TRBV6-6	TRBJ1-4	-	CASSLRLVDEKLFF	TGTGCCAGCAGCCTTCGACTAGTGGATGAAAAACTGTTTTTT
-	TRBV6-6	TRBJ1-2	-	CASSNTGGGYTF	TGTGCCAGCAGTAACACGGGGGGTGGCTACACCTTC
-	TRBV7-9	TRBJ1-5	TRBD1	CATSTGFSNQPQHF	TGTGCCACCTCGACAGGGTTTAGCAATCAGCCCCAGCATTTT
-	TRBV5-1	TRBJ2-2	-	CASSTRQDTGELFF	TGCGCCAGCAGCACCCGACAGGACACCGGGGAGCTGTTTTTT
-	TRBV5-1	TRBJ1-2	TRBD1	CASSPGPGTGNGYTF	TGCGCCAGCAGCCCCGGTCCCGGGACAGGGAATGGCTACACCTTC
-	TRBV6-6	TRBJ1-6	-	CASRIQGVVNSPLHF	TGTGCCAGCAGAATACAGGGAGTCGTAAATTCACCCCTCCACTTT
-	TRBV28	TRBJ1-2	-	CASREITTGLLLWGANYGYTF	TGTGCCAGCAGAGAAATTACAACGGGACTCCTGCTATGGGGAGCTAACTATGGCTACACCTTC
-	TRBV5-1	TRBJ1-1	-	CASRPPVRGGDTEAFF	TGCGCCAGCAGGCCTCCGGTTAGGGGGGGAGACACTGAAGCTTTCTTT
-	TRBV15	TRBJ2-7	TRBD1	CATSTMGTGNYEQYF	TGTGCCACCAGCACCATGGGGACAGGGAACTACGAGCAGTACTTC
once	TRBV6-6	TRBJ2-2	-	CAVKGANTGELFF	TGTGCCGTTAAGGGGGCGAACACCGGGGAGCTGTTTTTT